This T cell receptor (beta chain) was sequenced for a study of CD8 T cells in Susac syndrome. Notes on the study in general: It was acknowledged in the study that its TCR sequencing and HLA analysis involved a relatively small number of individuals.

Concerning this clonotype itself: Its specificity is unknown.

RNA was extracted with the RNeasy kit, and a quantity of about 0.45 to 1 ug was reverse transcribed using random hexamers. The immunoSEQ assay covered 54 Vbeta and 13 Jbeta segments for CDR3. TCRdb passed the immunoSEQ multiplex PCR reads through MiXCR, listing each CDR3 protein once. In the table there are about 400,000 distinct CDR3 sequences, 85% to 90% of which are singletons. CDR1 is SNHLY, CDR2 FYNNEI, per germline. V gave up 4 bases and J gave up 2 bases, with 14 bases separating them. The CDR3 runs 16 residues. The clonotype was recovered from a human donor with multiple sclerosis. The chain uses TRBV2 and TRBJ1-4; D unresolved. The sample comprised CD8+ T cells from PBMCs. The CDR3 region has the DNA TGTGCCAGCAGTGGATCCCCGTTAATCACTAATGAAAAACTGTTTTTT. As protein: CASSGSPLITNEKLFF.